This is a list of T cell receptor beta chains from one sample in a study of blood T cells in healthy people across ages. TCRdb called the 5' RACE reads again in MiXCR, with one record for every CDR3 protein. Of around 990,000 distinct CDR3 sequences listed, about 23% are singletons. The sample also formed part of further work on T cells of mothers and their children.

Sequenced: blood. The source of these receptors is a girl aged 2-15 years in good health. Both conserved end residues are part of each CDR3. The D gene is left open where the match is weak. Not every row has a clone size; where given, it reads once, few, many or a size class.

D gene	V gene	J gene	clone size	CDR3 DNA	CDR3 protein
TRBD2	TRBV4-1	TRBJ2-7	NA	TGCGCCAGCAGCCTTCTAGCGGGAGCAACGGGTGAGCAGTACTTC	CASSLLAGATGEQYF
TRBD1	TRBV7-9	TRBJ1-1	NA	TGTGCCAGCAGCTCCCGGGACAGAGACACTGAAGCTTTCTTT	CASSSRDRDTEAFF
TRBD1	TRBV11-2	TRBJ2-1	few	TGTGCCAGCAGCTGGACAGGGTACGGCAATGAGCAGTTCTTC	CASSWTGYGNEQFF
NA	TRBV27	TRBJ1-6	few	TGTGCCAGCATGGGCTTGGTGAATTCACCCCTCCACTTT	CASMGLVNSPLHF
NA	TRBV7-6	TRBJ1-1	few	TGTGCCAGCAGCTTATTTGAGGGGAGGAGCACTGAAGCTTTCTTT	CASSLFEGRSTEAFF
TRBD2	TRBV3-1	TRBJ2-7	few	TGTGCCAGCAGCCAACTTAGCGGGAGTATCTACGAGCAGTACTTC	CASSQLSGSIYEQYF
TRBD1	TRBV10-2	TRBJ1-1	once	TGCGCCAGCACGACAGGGTTGGCTGAAGCTTTCTTT	CASTTGLAEAFF
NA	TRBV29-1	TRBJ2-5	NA	TGCAGCGTTGATCGTTTGGGGAGGGAGACCCAGTACTTC	CSVDRLGRETQYF
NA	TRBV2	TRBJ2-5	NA	TGTGCCAGCAGTGCAGACAGCCAAGAGACCCAGTACTTC	CASSADSQETQYF
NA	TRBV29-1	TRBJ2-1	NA	TGCAGCGTTCCGGGACTGTCCCTCTTTGAGCAGTTCTTC	CSVPGLSLFEQFF
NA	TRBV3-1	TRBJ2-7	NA	TGTGCCAGCAGCCAACCACCACGTCGCGAGCAGTACTTC	CASSQPPRREQYF
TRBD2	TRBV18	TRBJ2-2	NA	TGTGCCAGCTCCAGAACAGCGGGAGGAGTCCGGGAGCTGTTTTTT	CASSRTAGGVRELFF